These 4 T cell receptor beta chains share one sample of origin, sequenced in a study of blood T cell repertoires in COVID-19. Here immunoSEQ multiplex PCR was the method, and the copy in TCRdb shows in-frame clones only, minus some. The sample holds about 290,000 clones, 70% to 90% seen once. Sequences were obtained from peripheral blood. These TCRs come from a woman aged 45-65 years with active or convalescent COVID-19.

The CDR3 loop reads CASSLEISGDEQYF. The CDR3 DNA reads TGTGCCAGCAGCTTAGAGATTAGCGGCGACGAGCAGTACTTC. The J gene is TRBJ2-7, the V gene TRBV7-9; a possible D gene is TRBD2 (6 bases). The CDR3 is 14 residues long. Germline V gene data show CDR1 as SEHNR and CDR2 as FQNEAQ (reference sequence). V lost 1 base and J lost 5, with 12 bases in between.

The rearrangement joins TRBV29-1 to TRBJ1-2; D might be TRBD1 (6 bases). This CDR3 comprises 14 residues. Germline assignment: CDR1 SQVTM and CDR2 ANQGSEA. V shed 2 bases and J shed 7 bases, with 17 bases lying between them. The CDR3 DNA is TGCAGCGTTGAATACAGGGATCAACTAAGTGGCTACACCTTC. Amino acids: CSVEYRDQLSGYTF. Full variable domain (remainder filled in from reference TRBV29-1 and TRBJ1-2): SAVISQKPSRDICQRGTSLTIQCQVDSQVTMMFWYRQQPGQSLTLIATANQGSEATYESGFVIDKFPISRPNLTFSTLTVSNMSPEDSSIYLCSVEYRDQLSGYTFGSGTRLTVV.

The gene calls are TRBV24-1 and TRBJ2-5, with D uncertain. Germline V gives CDR1 KGHDR, CDR2 SFDVKD. V was clipped by 7 bases and J by 7 bases, with 9 bases between them. There are 11 residues in the CDR3. CDR3 bases: TGTGCCACCAGCGAATTCGGGACCCAGTACTTC. As protein: CATSEFGTQYF.

The chain uses TRBV2 and TRBJ1-2; 7 nucleotides line up with TRBD1. The germline V gene encodes CDR1 SNHLY and CDR2 FYNNEI. V lost 6 bases and J lost 7; bases outside the gene matches: 8. The CDR3 has 13 residues. DNA for the CDR3: TGTGCCAGCAGCACCGACAGGGTTCGTGGCTACACCTTC. Translation gives CASSTDRVRGYTF.